This T cell receptor (beta chain) originates from a study of cytomegalovirus exposure and HLA in healthy donors. Study results and limitations: In vitro testing confirmed a few CMV-associated chains as specific for CMV antigens.

The PCR was carried out with 60 Vbeta primers and 13 Jbeta primers. Profiled with immunoSEQ multiplex PCR; TCRdb holds only in-frame clones, not every one. Of roughly 220,000 clones listed, approximately 78% are singletons. The CDR3 has 14 residues. Trimming stripped 4 bases from V and 6 bases from J, with 17 bases between. Germline V gene lookup returns CDR1 SGHTS and CDR2 YDEGEE. This clone was counted once. The antigen remains unidentified. The donors, nominally healthy at sampling, likely had unrecorded immune exposures. The chain carries TRBV5-8 and TRBJ2-7, with a possible D match to TRBD1 (5 bases). This receptor was identified in a woman aged 40 to 50 in good health and CMV-seronegative. Sequencing was done on a sample of PBMCs. The CDR3, as DNA: TGTGCCAGCAGCCCGATGGCAGGGTTGGGCGAGCAGTACTTC. Amino acid sequence: CASSPMAGLGEQYF.